One sample yielded the 30 T cell receptor beta chains listed below, sequenced in a study of T cell changes during pregnancy in multiple sclerosis. Profiling relied on immunoSEQ multiplex PCR, and the TCRdb table lists in-frame clones only, not all of them. The profile shows fewer than 80,000 clones, approximately 95% of them singletons. The sequencing here drew on CD4+ T cells from peripheral blood mononuclear cells, taken after pregnancy. These receptors came from a female donor with multiple sclerosis, enrolled in a pregnancy study.

The genes are TRBV5-6 and TRBJ1-1; no reliable D call. This CDR3 has 14 residues. V was clipped by 2 bases and J by 4 bases, with 12 bases between them. The germline V gene encodes CDR1 SGHDT and CDR2 YYEEEE. The DNA for the CDR3 is TGTGCCAGCAGCTTTCCACCGGGTCCCACTGAAGCTTTCTTT. Its translation: CASSFPPGPTEAFF.

This clone has only one observation. The gene calls are TRBV5-6 and TRBJ2-2, with D unclear. V was pared by 0 bases and J by 6 bases, with 9 bases between. Germline CDR1 reads SGHDT; CDR2 reads YYEEEE. This CDR3 is 14 amino acids long. CDR3 amino acids: CASSLAGSPGELFF. The CDR3 nucleotides are TGTGCCAGCAGCTTGGCGGGTTCCCCCGGGGAGCTGTTTTTT.

This clone has just one count. This chain connects TRBV7-9 to TRBJ2-5, with unresolved D. Trimming pared 6 bases from V and 1 base from J, leaving 6 bases between. Germline-derived CDR1 and CDR2 are SEHNR and FQNEAQ (reference sequence). The CDR3 covers 12 residues. In DNA, the CDR3 is TGTGCCAGCAGGCAGATCCAAGAGACCCAGTACTTC. This codes for CASRQIQETQYF.

The chain carries TRBV5-1 and TRBJ2-3, with D possibly being TRBD1 (5 bases). Germline V gives CDR1 SGHRS, CDR2 YFSETQ. Deletions cut 3 bases from V and 1 base from J, with 12 bases between. There are 15 residues in the CDR3. In DNA, the CDR3 is TGCGCCAGCAGCTCTGGGGCCGCTCGCACAGATACGCAGTATTTT. This codes for CASSSGAARTDTQYF. The complete variable domain, with remaining parts taken from reference TRBV5-1 and TRBJ2-3, reads KAGVTQTPRYLIKTRGQQVTLSCSPISGHRSVSWYQQTPGQGLQFLFEYFSETQRNKGNFPGRFSGRQFSNSRSEMNVSTLELGDSALYLCASSSGAARTDTQYFGPGTRLTVL.

The chain is built from TRBV19 and TRBJ2-1, with TRBD1 matching 8 bases. CDR3 size: 14 residues. CDR1 is LNHDA, CDR2 SQIVND, per germline (reference sequence). With V trimmed by 8 bases and J by 5 bases, 8 bases remained unmatched. For the CDR3, the DNA is TGTGCCAGTGTAGACAGGGGTGAAAACAATGAGCAGTTCTTC. Translated, it gives CASVDRGENNEQFF.

This clone was counted once. The chain carries TRBV19 and TRBJ2-5, with TRBD1 matching over 10 bases. This CDR3 has 14 amino acids. Unmatched junction bases numbered 7, after V lost 5 bases and J lost 7 bases. In germline, CDR1 is LNHDA, CDR2 SQIVND (reference sequence). This CDR3 reads CASSRQGAERTQYF. CDR3 bases: TGTGCCAGTAGTCGACAGGGGGCGGAAAGGACCCAGTACTTC.

This chain connects TRBV5-6 to TRBJ1-2, with a weak D call TRBD1 (5 bases). The CDR3 contains 15 residues. Germline-derived CDR1 and CDR2 are SGHDT and YYEEEE. The V gene lost 0 bases and the J gene lost 6 bases, with 15 bases spanning the gap. CDR3 bases: TGTGCCAGCAGCTTGGTCAGGGCAGGGCTAGATGGCTACACCTTC. Translation gives CASSLVRAGLDGYTF.

The chain couples TRBV27 to TRBJ2-7; D perhaps matches TRBD2 (5 bases). CDR1 MNHEY and CDR2 SMNVEV come from the germline V gene (reference sequence). The CDR3 is 13 amino acids. V gave up 3 bases and J gave up 5 bases, with 11 bases separating them. CDR3 loop: CASSFKEGNEQYF. CDR3 nucleotide sequence: TGTGCCAGCAGTTTCAAAGAGGGTAACGAGCAGTACTTC.

V is TRBV2 and J is TRBJ2-3, with a possible D match to TRBD1 (5 bases). Per the germline V gene, CDR1 is SNHLY and CDR2 is FYNNEI. The CDR3 sequence is 15 residues long. V gave up 8 bases and J gave up 0 bases, with 15 bases separating them. The CDR3 loop is CASDDSPLSTDTQYF. DNA for the CDR3: TGTGCCAGCGATGACAGTCCACTTAGCACAGATACGCAGTATTTT.

The rearrangement links TRBV7-8 to TRBJ1-5; maybe TRBD1 (6 bases). With 5 bases removed from V and 4 bases from J, the gap between germline ends came to 18 bases. CDR3 length: 16 amino acids. Germline assignment: CDR1 SGHVS and CDR2 FQNEAQ. CDR3 region: CASSAQGRRVNQPQHF. The CDR3 bases are TGTGCCAGCAGCGCCCAGGGGAGAAGGGTTAATCAGCCCCAGCATTTT.

The rearrangement uses TRBV19 and TRBJ2-7; D is perhaps TRBD1 (5 bases). Germline V gene data show CDR1 as LNHDA and CDR2 as SQIVND (reference sequence). Trimming removed 6 bases at V and 1 base at J, with 13 bases between. The CDR3 spans 14 residues. The CDR3 sequence: CASSPRAGSYEQYF. Here the CDR3 DNA reads TGTGCCAGTAGCCCCCGGGCAGGGTCCTACGAGCAGTACTTC. Full variable domain (rest looked up from reference TRBV19 and TRBJ2-7): DGGITQSPKYLFRKEGQNVTLSCEQNLNHDAMYWYRQDPGQGLRLIYYSQIVNDFQKGDIAEGYSVSREKKESFPLTVTSAQKNPTAFYLCASSPRAGSYEQYFGPGTRLTVT.

The chain couples TRBV28 to TRBJ2-2; the D is unclear. CDR1 MDHEN and CDR2 SYDVKM come from the germline V gene. The CDR3 length is 15 residues. V was trimmed by 4 bases and J by 1 base, leaving 10 bases between them. The CDR3 sequence: CASSSGWVNTGELFF. The CDR3 nucleotides are TGTGCCAGCAGTTCAGGTTGGGTGAACACCGGGGAGCTGTTTTTT.

This chain connects TRBV19 to TRBJ2-3; D unclear. The germline gives CDR1 LNHDA, CDR2 SQIVND (reference sequence). The germline V and J ends were trimmed by 1 base and 5 bases, with 10 bases remaining between them. This CDR3 is 14 amino acids long. The CDR3 loop reads CASSIAGGRDTQYF. CDR3 in DNA: TGTGCCAGTAGTATAGCGGGTGGTCGAGATACGCAGTATTTT.

The chain carries TRBV28 and TRBJ2-1; 9 bases are a match to TRBD1. The CDR3 length is 14 residues. The germline V gene has CDR1 MDHEN and CDR2 SYDVKM. The V segment lost 6 bases and the J segment 5 bases; nucleotides outside the gene matches: 5. The chain's CDR3 is CASSLGQGHNEQFF. The CDR3 region has the DNA TGTGCCAGCAGCCTGGGACAGGGACACAATGAGCAGTTCTTC.

The chain combines TRBV7-2 with TRBJ2-1; the D is unclear. The CDR3 runs to 13 residues. The V end lost 2 bases, the J end lost 5 bases, and 7 bases lay between the germline ends. Germline loops: CDR1 SGHTA, CDR2 FQGNSA. CDR3: CASSLTTDNEQFF. DNA for the CDR3: TGTGCCAGCAGCTTAACTACGGACAATGAGCAGTTCTTC. Using reference TRBV7-2 and TRBJ2-1 for the parts outside the CDR3, the full variable domain is GAGVSQSPSNKVTEKGKDVELRCDPISGHTALYWYRQSLGQGLEFLIYFQGNSAPDKSGLPSDRFSAERTGGSVSTLTIQRTQQEDSAVYLCASSLTTDNEQFFGPGTRLTVL.

The rearrangement links TRBV28 to TRBJ1-5; D call uncertain. V was clipped by 3 bases and J by 4 bases, with 13 bases between them. CDR1 is MDHEN and CDR2 is SYDVKM in the germline V gene. The CDR3 is 15 amino acids. The CDR3, as DNA: TGTGCCAGCAGTTTCACGGGGTCGCCGAATCAGCCCCAGCATTTT. As protein: CASSFTGSPNQPQHF.

The rearrangement joins TRBV5-1 to TRBJ1-2, with D maybe TRBD1 (5 bases). This CDR3 comprises 13 residues. V dropped 2 bases and J dropped 4 bases, with 9 bases sitting between them. The V gene's germline CDR1 is SGHRS and CDR2 YFSETQ. The CDR3 loop is CASSFGGLYGYTF. The CDR3 nucleotides are TGCGCCAGCAGCTTCGGGGGACTCTATGGCTACACCTTC.

The chain recombines TRBV7-2 with TRBJ1-1; D may be TRBD1 (5 bases). Trimming took 5 bases from V and 8 from J, leaving 12 bases between them. The CDR3 is 12 residues long. Germline CDR1 and CDR2: SGHTA and FQGNSA. CDR3 sequence reads: CASSPARGEAFF. The CDR3 bases are TGTGCCAGCAGCCCAGCTCGGGGGGAAGCTTTCTTT.

V gene TRBV10-3 combines with J gene TRBJ2-1, with 12 bases that match TRBD2. V was clipped by 4 bases and J by 6 bases; unmatched bases: 7. Germline V gene sequence: CDR1 ENHRY, CDR2 SYGVKD. There are 16 residues in the CDR3. The CDR3 bases are TGTGCCATCAGTGTGCTAGCGGGAGGGCCCTTCAATGAGCAGTTCTTC. Amino acid sequence: CAISVLAGGPFNEQFF.

The genes are TRBV5-4 and TRBJ2-7, with TRBD1 matching 7 bases. The V segment lost 0 bases and the J segment 0 bases; nucleotides outside the gene matches: 6. The CDR3 covers 16 residues. Germline V lookup: CDR1 SGHNT, CDR2 YYREEE (reference sequence). The CDR3 protein is CASSLERQGRSYEQYF. In DNA form, the CDR3 reads TGTGCCAGCAGCTTGGAAAGACAGGGCCGCTCCTACGAGCAGTACTTC.

The rearrangement uses TRBV30 and TRBJ2-5; TRBD1 matches 10 bases. Trimming removed 4 bases from V and 2 bases from J; junction bases left unmatched: 4. CDR1 GTSNPN and CDR2 SVGIG come from the germline V gene (reference sequence). The CDR3 totals 14 residues. This chain's CDR3 is CAWKGQGKQETQYF. In DNA, the CDR3 is TGTGCCTGGAAGGGACAGGGGAAACAAGAGACCCAGTACTTC.

The rearrangement joins TRBV29-1 to TRBJ2-7; possibly TRBD1 for D (6 bases). Per germline, CDR1 SQVTM and CDR2 ANQGSEA. The CDR3 length is 12 residues. The ends were cut back, 6 bases at V and 2 bases at J, with 11 bases in the middle. The CDR3 sequence: CSVQGTTYEQYF. Written as DNA, the CDR3 is TGCAGCGTACAGGGAACCACCTACGAGCAGTACTTC.

The V and J genes are TRBV5-6 and TRBJ1-1, with 7 bases identical to TRBD1. Germline lookup yields CDR1 SGHDT and CDR2 YYEEEE. The V gene end was trimmed by 0 bases and the J gene end by 0 bases; junction bases not matched to a gene: 8. This CDR3 spans 17 amino acids. The CDR3 spells CASSLAQTGRVNTEAFF. The CDR3 DNA follows: TGTGCCAGCAGCTTGGCCCAGACAGGGCGGGTGAACACTGAAGCTTTCTTT. The full variable domain, in which reference TRBV5-6 and TRBJ1-1 provide the parts outside the CDR3, is DAGVTQSPTHLIKTRGQQVTLRCSPKSGHDTVSWYQQALGQGPQFIFQYYEEEERQRGNFPDRFSGHQFPNYSSELNVNALLLGDSALYLCASSLAQTGRVNTEAFFGQGTRLTVV.

This clone was seen only once. The CDR3 region has the DNA TGCAGCGTTGCAGGCAGGGTCGCGGAGACCCAGTACTTC. The encoded protein is CSVAGRVAETQYF. The V call is TRBV29-1, the J call TRBJ2-5; TRBD1 might be the D (5 bases). This CDR3 contains 13 residues. The V gene lost 4 bases and the J gene lost 5 bases, with 14 bases spanning the gap. Germline V gene data show CDR1 as SQVTM and CDR2 as ANQGSEA.

The V gene is TRBV7-5, the J gene TRBJ1-1; TRBD1 reflects the table's D call only, with no check against the DNA. TRBV7-5 counts as a pseudogene. The CDR3 covers 14 residues. CDR3 DNA sequence: TGTGCCAGAAGCTTGACAGGGGAGAACACTGAAGCTTTCTTT. Its translation: CARSLTGENTEAFF.

This rearrangement joins TRBV5-1 to TRBJ2-1, with TRBD1 as a possible D gene (6 bases). CDR3 size: 14 residues. Germline loops: CDR1 SGHRS, CDR2 YFSETQ. V dropped 4 bases and J dropped 7 bases, with 15 bases sitting between them. The CDR3 region has the DNA TGCGCCAGCAGCCAGACAGGCCCGGGGAATGAGCAGTTCTTC. This gives the protein CASSQTGPGNEQFF.

The rearrangement joins TRBV18 to TRBJ2-2; TRBD1 is a possible D gene (5 bases). CDR3 length: 16 amino acids. Germline loops: CDR1 KGHSH, CDR2 LQKENI. Deletions cut 2 bases from V and 4 bases from J, with 14 bases between. The CDR3 DNA is TGTGCCAGCTCACCATCAAGGGCCCAGGGCACCGGGGAGCTGTTTTTT. It yields the protein CASSPSRAQGTGELFF.

The chain employs TRBV7-9 and TRBJ2-2; D might be TRBD1 (6 bases). This CDR3 is 17 amino acids long. Germline V gives CDR1 SEHNR, CDR2 FQNEAQ (reference sequence). Deletions cut 3 bases from V and 4 bases from J, with 18 bases between. The CDR3: CASSFRRFGQTTGELFF. CDR3 nucleotide sequence: TGTGCCAGCAGCTTTAGAAGGTTCGGACAGACCACCGGGGAGCTGTTTTTT.

V and J are TRBV21-1 and TRBJ2-2; the D call in the table, TRBD2, was not verified against the DNA. TRBV21-1 is described as a pseudogene. The CDR3 contains 21 residues. CDR3: CASSKTVLGLAGGPNTGELFF. The DNA for the CDR3 is TGTGCCAGCAGCAAAACTGTTCTGGGACTAGCGGGAGGTCCGAACACCGGGGAGCTGTTTTTT.

The V call is TRBV5-1, the J call TRBJ2-1; 8 nucleotides align to TRBD2. Germline trimming cut 4 bases from V and 5 bases from J; bases unmatched to any gene: 8. Looked up from germline, CDR1 is SGHRS and CDR2 is YFSETQ. The CDR3 is made up of 15 amino acids. CDR3 loop: CASSTKREWDNEQFF. The CDR3 bases are TGCGCCAGCAGCACCAAGCGGGAGTGGGACAATGAGCAGTTCTTC.